This TCR beta chain was captured in a study of monozygotic twins with inflammatory bowel disease. Two nested PCRs, roughly 16 and 10 cycles, amplified TCRalpha and TCRbeta cDNA. From its re-call of the 5' RACE reads, TCRdb lists each CDR3 protein once, without DNA. This table lists 350,000 to 550,000 distinct CDR3 sequences. CDR3 length: 15 amino acids. Each donor gave about 2.5 ml of peripheral blood. The chain couples TRBV12-3 or TRBV12-4 to TRBJ2-2; TCRdb outputs TRBD2, but without DNA this stays unchecked. Input material: blood. This TCR derives from a human donor with ulcerative colitis or Crohn's disease, or a healthy co-twin of an affected twin (not recorded which). CDR3 loop: CASSLSAEGTGELFF.